The 28 T cell receptor beta chains reported below all come from one sample, sequenced in a study of blood T cell repertoires in COVID-19. Produced via immunoSEQ multiplex PCR; TCRdb's table is partial and in-frame only. The table lists 90,000 to 110,000 clones, about four fifths of them singletons. The sample taken for sequencing was peripheral blood. All receptors come from a woman between 70 and 85 years old with acute or convalescent COVID-19.

This chain links TRBV10-2 with TRBJ1-1; weak D call: TRBD1 (6 bases). Trimming shortened V by 4 bases and J by 0 bases, and 15 bases separated the two germline ends. In germline, CDR1 is WSHSY, CDR2 SAAADI. This CDR3 is 16 amino acids long. CDR3 sequence (DNA): TGCGCCAGCAGTGGGACAGTAAGATCCATGAACACTGAAGCTTTCTTT. Encoded protein: CASSGTVRSMNTEAFF.

In its sample, this clone was seen a few times. The genes are TRBV5-5 and TRBJ2-2; 8 bases are a match to TRBD1. Germline CDR1 is SGHKS and CDR2 is YYEKEE (reference sequence). The CDR3 extends over 15 amino acids. The V segment lost 4 bases and the J segment 2 bases; nucleotides outside the gene matches: 4. Here the CDR3 reads CASSTTGGNTGELFF. The CDR3 coding sequence is TGTGCCAGCAGCACCACAGGGGGAAACACCGGGGAGCTGTTTTTT. Based on the CDR3 plus reference TRBV5-5 and TRBJ2-2, the full variable domain is DAGVTQSPTHLIKTRGQQVTLRCSPISGHKSVSWYQQVLGQGPQFIFQYYEKEERGRGNFPDRFSARQFPNYSSELNVNALLLGDSALYLCASSTTGGNTGELFFGEGSRLTVL.

The V call is TRBV10-3, the J call TRBJ1-3; D is perhaps TRBD1 (6 bases). Germline V gene lookup returns CDR1 ENHRY and CDR2 SYGVKD. Trimming pared 6 bases from V and 7 bases from J, leaving 13 bases between. The length of the CDR3 is 13 residues. CDR3 residues: CAISRDTGNTIYF. CDR3 in DNA: TGTGCCATCAGCCGGGACACAGGCAACACCATATATTTT.

The rearrangement uses TRBV4-3 and TRBJ2-5; D remains unclear. Germline V CDR1 and CDR2: LGHNA, YSLEER. The CDR3 length is 14 residues. V was shortened by 0 bases and J by 2 bases, with 7 bases between the two germline ends. DNA of the CDR3: TGCGCCAGCAGCCAAGAGGCTGTACAAGAGACCCAGTACTTC. Translated, it gives CASSQEAVQETQYF.

This clone occurred a few times. The genes are TRBV11-2 and TRBJ2-7, with unresolved D. From germline, CDR1 is SGHAT and CDR2 FQNNGV. V lost 2 bases to trimming and J lost 3 bases, with 11 bases between them. The CDR3 consists of 14 residues. Written as DNA, the CDR3 is TGTGCCAGCAGCTTAAATTCCGGTGGCTACGAGCAGTACTTC. Protein sequence: CASSLNSGGYEQYF.

This chain links TRBV4-1 with TRBJ1-2, with a weak D call TRBD1 (6 bases). CDR1 MGHRA and CDR2 YSYEKL come from the germline V gene. Trimming took 3 bases from V and 6 from J, leaving 17 bases between them. The CDR3 extends over 15 amino acids. The CDR3 protein is CASSQTTGPDHGYTF. As DNA, the CDR3 is TGCGCCAGCAGCCAGACCACAGGGCCGGATCATGGCTACACCTTC.

The J gene is TRBJ2-5, the V gene TRBV3-1 (or the pseudogene TRBV3-2); the match to TRBD2 covers 8 bases. CDR1 and CDR2 (germline): LGHDT, YNNKEL (reference sequence). The CDR3 is made up of 14 amino acids. Losses at the gene ends were 4 bases for V and 6 bases for J; bases not matched to a gene: 7. CDR3 in DNA: TGTGCCAGCAGCCTCTCCGGGGGGGAGAAGACCCAGTACTTC. It encodes CASSLSGGEKTQYF.

This chain joins TRBV28 and TRBJ1-5; 7 bases match TRBD1. The germline CDR1 and CDR2 sequences are MDHEN and SYDVKM. The CDR3 covers 14 residues. V trimming: 2 bases; J trimming: 5 bases; junction bases outside the gene matches: 3. CDR3: CASSLGDSHQPQHF. The CDR3 coding sequence is TGTGCCAGCAGTTTAGGGGACAGTCATCAGCCCCAGCATTTT.

This chain connects TRBV6-5 to TRBJ2-1; 10 nucleotides line up with TRBD1. The CDR3 runs 15 residues. Per germline, CDR1 MNHEY and CDR2 SVGAGI. With 7 bases clipped from V and 7 bases from J, the junction kept 10 bases outside the gene matches. CDR3 sequence reads: CASTEGDRGANEQFF. The CDR3, as DNA: TGTGCCAGCACCGAAGGGGACAGGGGTGCTAATGAGCAGTTCTTC.

The chain joins TRBV5-6 to TRBJ1-5; a possible D gene is TRBD1 (5 bases). V was clipped by 2 bases and J by 1 base, with 10 bases between them. The CDR3 has 15 residues. Germline CDR1 reads SGHDT; CDR2 reads YYEEEE. CDR3 nucleotides: TGTGCCAGCAGCTTTAGGGGAAGGAGCAATCAGCCCCAGCATTTT. This gives the protein CASSFRGRSNQPQHF.

CDR3 loop: CASSLVRGAPYNEQFF. The CDR3 coding sequence is TGTGCCAGCAGCTTAGTACGTGGGGCCCCCTACAATGAGCAGTTCTTC. The rearrangement links TRBV7-8 to TRBJ2-1, with a tentative D call TRBD1 (5 bases). The ends were cut back, 1 base at V and 2 bases at J, with 12 bases in the middle. Germline V CDR1 and CDR2: SGHVS, FQNEAQ. The CDR3 spans 16 residues.

V usage is TRBV25-1 and J usage is TRBJ1-1; weak D call: TRBD1 (5 bases). Germline CDR1 is MGHDK and CDR2 is SYGVNS. Between the trimmed V and J ends, which lost 7 bases and 1 base, there was a span of 13 bases. There are 14 residues in the CDR3. The CDR3 DNA sequence: TGTGCCAGCACATCCCAGGGCGAGAACACTGAAGCTTTCTTT. This gives the protein CASTSQGENTEAFF.

V is TRBV2 and J is TRBJ1-4; the D gene is possibly TRBD1 (6 bases). From germline, CDR1 is SNHLY and CDR2 FYNNEI. CDR3 size: 14 residues. The V end was cut by 8 bases, the J end by 3 bases, with 13 bases between. CDR3 bases: TGTGCCAGCTCCAGACAGGCGGCTAATGAAAAACTGTTTTTT. It is translated as CASSRQAANEKLFF.

The chain couples TRBV29-1 to TRBJ1-1; D remains ambiguous. Per germline, CDR1 SQVTM and CDR2 ANQGSEA. V dropped 4 bases and J dropped 2 bases, with 14 bases sitting between them. CDR3 size: 14 residues. CDR3 sequence: CSVGMRHGNTEAFF. In DNA form, the CDR3 reads TGCAGCGTTGGCATGAGGCACGGCAACACTGAAGCTTTCTTT. The full variable domain, its missing parts supplied by reference TRBV29-1 and TRBJ1-1, is SAVISQKPSRDICQRGTSLTIQCQVDSQVTMMFWYRQQPGQSLTLIATANQGSEATYESGFVIDKFPISRPNLTFSTLTVSNMSPEDSSIYLCSVGMRHGNTEAFFGQGTRLTVV.

The chain employs TRBV5-8 and TRBJ1-2; TRBD1 might be the D (5 bases). Germline values: CDR1 SGHTS, CDR2 YDEGEE. The CDR3 covers 16 residues. Trimming removed 0 bases from V and 5 bases from J, with 17 bases in between. CDR3 sequence: CASSLEITGTRYGYTF. For the CDR3, the DNA is TGTGCCAGCAGCTTGGAGATCACCGGGACTCGATATGGCTACACCTTC.

The chain joins TRBV4-3 to TRBJ2-5; 12 bases are a match to TRBD2. The CDR3 has 17 residues. Trimming took 0 bases from V and 4 from J; bases not matched to a gene: 6. Germline V gene data show CDR1 as LGHNA and CDR2 as YSLEER. The CDR3 sequence: CASSQDASGGARETQYF. The CDR3 bases are TGCGCCAGCAGCCAAGATGCTAGCGGGGGGGCCAGAGAGACCCAGTACTTC.

The chain has TRBV19 and TRBJ2-1; TRBD1 matches at 8 bases. Trimming at V came to 4 bases and at J to 2 bases, leaving 4 bases not matched to a gene. The length of the CDR3 is 15 residues. The germline V gene has CDR1 LNHDA and CDR2 SQIVND (reference sequence). The CDR3 DNA reads as TGTGCCAGTAGTACAACCAGGGGGCCCTACAATGAGCAGTTCTTC. It specifies CASSTTRGPYNEQFF.

The chain is built from TRBV28 and TRBJ2-2; 7 bases are a match to TRBD2. Trimming removed 6 bases from V and 2 bases from J; junction bases left unmatched: 9. The CDR3 length is 16 residues. The V gene's germline CDR1 is MDHEN and CDR2 SYDVKM. The CDR3 DNA sequence: TGTGCCAGCAGAAAGGACCGGGACTACAACACCGGGGAGCTGTTTTTT. This sequence encodes CASRKDRDYNTGELFF.

The chain joins TRBV5-6 to TRBJ2-7; no clear D. Trimming removed 0 bases at V and 2 bases at J, with 12 bases between. The CDR3 runs 15 residues. The germline V gene encodes CDR1 SGHDT and CDR2 YYEEEE. The CDR3 loop is CASSLGTTPTYEQYF. The CDR3, as DNA: TGTGCCAGCAGCTTGGGCACCACTCCCACCTACGAGCAGTACTTC.

The CDR3 coding sequence is TGTGCCAGCAGCCATGGGACACTATATGAAGCTTTCTTT. It is translated as CASSHGTLYEAFF. The gene calls are TRBV7-8 and TRBJ1-1; D is perhaps TRBD1 (6 bases). The V end lost 5 bases, the J end lost 7 bases, and 14 bases lay between the germline ends. This CDR3 region has 13 residues. Germline V gene lookup returns CDR1 SGHVS and CDR2 FQNEAQ.

The chain is built from TRBV10-3 and TRBJ1-2; 12 bases line up with TRBD1. J gave up 6 bases and V 0 bases, and 5 bases lay outside the gene matches. The CDR3 totals 16 residues. Germline values: CDR1 ENHRY, CDR2 SYGVKD. This CDR3 reads CAISESGTGGLDGYTF. For the CDR3, the DNA is TGTGCCATCAGTGAGTCTGGGACAGGGGGCCTGGATGGCTACACCTTC.

The V call is TRBV5-1, the J call TRBJ2-7; D may be TRBD2 (6 bases). CDR1 and CDR2 from the germline V gene are SGHRS and YFSETQ. V gave up 2 bases and J gave up 0 bases, with 12 bases separating them. This CDR3 contains 15 residues. CDR3: CASSFVGGGSYEQYF. Written as DNA, the CDR3 is TGCGCCAGCAGCTTTGTCGGGGGAGGCTCCTACGAGCAGTACTTC.

V is TRBV4-3 and J is TRBJ1-1; 8 bases agree with TRBD1. The CDR3 totals 13 residues. The V segment lost 5 bases and the J segment 11 bases; nucleotides outside the gene matches: 10. In germline, CDR1 is LGHNA, CDR2 YSLEER. CDR3 DNA sequence: TGCGCCAGCAGCTTAACCGGACAGGGACGTGCTTTCTTT. This gives the protein CASSLTGQGRAFF.

This rearrangement joins TRBV7-3 to TRBJ2-3; 10 bases fit TRBD2. The CDR3 is made up of 15 amino acids. Germline trimming cut 5 bases from V and 3 bases from J; bases unmatched to any gene: 5. Germline CDR1 is SGHTA and CDR2 is FQGTGA. The CDR3: CASSVGLAETDTQYF. As DNA, the CDR3 is TGTGCCAGCAGCGTAGGACTAGCGGAGACAGATACGCAGTATTTT. Combining the CDR3 with reference TRBV7-3 and TRBJ2-3 gives the whole variable domain GAGVSQTPSNKVTEKGKYVELRCDPISGHTALYWYRQSLGQGPEFLIYFQGTGAADDSGLPNDRFFAVRPEGSVSTLKIQRTERGDSAVYLCASSVGLAETDTQYFGPGTRLTVL.

The chain couples TRBV7-2 to TRBJ1-2; no reliable D call. V dropped 1 base and J dropped 7 bases, with 16 bases sitting between them. CDR1 SGHTA and CDR2 FQGNSA come from the germline V gene. There are 15 residues in the CDR3. The CDR3 DNA follows: TGTGCCAGCAGCTTAGGGATTGACTTAGGAGGTGGCTACACCTTC. This translates into CASSLGIDLGGGYTF.

This sequence joins TRBV19 and TRBJ2-1; tentative D call: TRBD1 (6 bases). Trimming stripped 4 bases from V and 5 bases from J, with 12 bases between. CDR3 length equals 14 residues. CDR1 LNHDA and CDR2 SQIVND come from the germline V gene (reference sequence). The CDR3: CASSTFSGDNEQFF. CDR3 in DNA: TGTGCCAGTAGTACCTTTTCAGGGGACAATGAGCAGTTCTTC. Looking up the rest from reference TRBV19 and TRBJ2-1 gives the full variable domain: DGGITQSPKYLFRKEGQNVTLSCEQNLNHDAMYWYRQDPGQGLRLIYYSQIVNDFQKGDIAEGYSVSREKKESFPLTVTSAQKNPTAFYLCASSTFSGDNEQFFGPGTRLTVL.

The genes are TRBV6-5 and TRBJ2-1; possibly TRBD1 for D (6 bases). CDR1 and CDR2 (germline): MNHEY, SVGAGI. The CDR3 consists of 13 residues. The ends were cut back, 7 bases at V and 5 bases at J, with 12 bases in the middle. Written as DNA, the CDR3 is TGTGCCAGCACCAAACAGGGAAACAATGAGCAGTTCTTC. It is translated as CASTKQGNNEQFF.

The chain employs TRBV10-1 and TRBJ1-6, with a possible D match to TRBD1 (5 bases). Trimming removed 0 bases from V and 8 bases from J, with 8 bases in between. From germline, CDR1 is WNHNN and CDR2 SYGVQD (reference sequence). CDR3 size: 14 residues. In nucleotides, the CDR3 is TGCGCCAGCAGTGAGTCGGGGGGACATTCACCCCTCCACTTT. It encodes CASSESGGHSPLHF.